The count of the clone carrying this T cell receptor (beta chain) is one. Trimming removed 0 bases from V and 8 bases from J, with 27 bases in between. This CDR3 spans 19 amino acids. Germline V lookup: CDR1 SGDLS, CDR2 YYNGEE. This record belongs to a study of blood T cell repertoires in COVID-19. Overall study: Acute and convalescent COVID-19 samples came from the United States, Italy and Spain. T cells, B-cell-depleted T cells, or PBMCs supplied cDNA or gDNA.

Clones were read by immunoSEQ multiplex PCR, and TCRdb kept only the in-frame ones, dropping some. This sample has just over 650,000 clones, with around 90% found just once. The sequence came from a woman aged 18-29 years with acute or convalescent COVID-19. This chain joins TRBV9 and TRBJ2-1; tentatively, D is TRBD2 (6 bases). The specimen was peripheral blood. The CDR3 sequence is CASSVEEGSPLQARDEQFF. The DNA of the CDR3 is TGTGCCAGCAGCGTAGAGGAGGGTAGCCCTCTGCAGGCACGGGATGAGCAGTTCTTC.